The clone carrying this TCR beta chain has just a few counts. The authors loaded 200 ng DNA, approximately 30,000 T cell genomes, into sorted-subset replicate PCRs. Assay used: immunoSEQ multiplex PCR; TCRdb lists only in-frame clones, some missing. This table has millions of clones, around 94% appearing once. This record belongs to a study of shared clonotypes between healthy human individuals. Looking at the study overall: Donors, aged 18 to 49, were two women and a few men.

Healthy and HIV-negative, the adult donors had no recent acute infections or vaccinations. Negatively enriched CD4+ T cells were divided by CD45RA into naive and memory. The origin of this receptor is a man between 18 and 35 years old in good health. The sequenced sample consisted of naive CD4+ T cells sorted from blood. As to subset: CD45RA+ positively selected.

The CDR3 DNA sequence: TGTGCCAGCAGTTACTCGGCCAAGAACACTGAAGCTTTCTTT. Translating it yields CASSYSAKNTEAFF. The rearrangement joins TRBV6-5 to TRBJ1-1, with D unclear. In germline, CDR1 is MNHEY, CDR2 SVGAGI. The germline V and J ends were trimmed by 0 bases and 1 base, with 6 bases remaining between them. This CDR3 contains 14 residues.